The sequence of this TCR beta chain was determined in a study of T cell repertoires in cytomegalovirus infection. Study in general: Epitope selection comprised recently identified HLA-C-restricted CMV epitopes and well-studied HLA-B-restricted CMV epitopes.

As for this clonotype: What it binds is not known.

TCRdb fed the reads into MiXCR, producing one record per CDR3 protein. Of about 570,000 distinct CDR3 sequences listed, over 35% are singletons. Study-wide results and limits: Clonotypes of TCR beta that were HLA-C-restricted and CMV-specific dominated the ex vivo response.

V lost 5 bases, J lost 5 bases, and 15 bases lay in between. Germline V gene lookup returns CDR1 SGHAT and CDR2 FQNNGV. CDR3 length equals 15 residues. The specimen comprised cultured PBMCs, sampled from culture after CMV antigen stimulation. The chain links TRBV11-2 to TRBJ2-2; TRBD2 might be the D (5 bases). The sequence was collected from a human donor in good health (CMV status not recorded). Some clones in this sample may be carry-over from other donors' samples. The CDR3 bases are TGTGCCAGCAGCCCTAGCTATCTGGAAACCGGGGAGCTGTTTTTT. Translating it yields CASSPSYLETGELFF. Together with reference TRBV11-2 and TRBJ2-2, the CDR3 gives the full variable domain: EAGVAQSPRYKIIEKRQSVAFWCNPISGHATLYWYQQILGQGPKLLIQFQNNGVVDDSQLPKDRFSAERLKGVDSTLKIQPAKLEDSAVYLCASSPSYLETGELFFGEGSRLTVL.